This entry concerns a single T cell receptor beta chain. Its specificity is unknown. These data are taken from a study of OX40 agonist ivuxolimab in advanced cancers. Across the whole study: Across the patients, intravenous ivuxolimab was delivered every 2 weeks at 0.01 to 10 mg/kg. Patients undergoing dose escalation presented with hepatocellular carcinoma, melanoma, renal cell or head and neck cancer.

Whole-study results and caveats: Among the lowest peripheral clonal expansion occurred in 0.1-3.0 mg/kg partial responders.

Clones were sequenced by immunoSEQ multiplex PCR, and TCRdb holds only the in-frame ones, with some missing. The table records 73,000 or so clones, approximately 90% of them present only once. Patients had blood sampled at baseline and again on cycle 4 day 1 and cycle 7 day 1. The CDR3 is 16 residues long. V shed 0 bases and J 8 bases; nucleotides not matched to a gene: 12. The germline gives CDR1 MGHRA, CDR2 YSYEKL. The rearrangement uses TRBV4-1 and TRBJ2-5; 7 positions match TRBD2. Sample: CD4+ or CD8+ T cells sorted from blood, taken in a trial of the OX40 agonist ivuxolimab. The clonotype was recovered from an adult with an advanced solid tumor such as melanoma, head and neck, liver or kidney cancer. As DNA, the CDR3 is TGCGCCAGCAGCCAAGATTGGGGGGGGACCAAGAAAACCCAGTACTTC. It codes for CASSQDWGGTKKTQYF.